These 20 T cell receptor beta chains were sequenced from one sample in a study of shared clonotypes between healthy human individuals. Repertoires were generated with immunoSEQ multiplex PCR, while TCRdb's copy carries only in-frame clones and drops some. The sample lists roughly 220,000 clones; 65% were seen once. Sequenced sample: memory CD4+ T cells sorted from blood. Specified subset: CD45RA-negative fraction. These receptors were obtained from a man aged 30-40 years in good health.

This clone has only a few counts. V usage is TRBV19 and J usage is TRBJ2-1; 8 bases are a match to TRBD2. The CDR3 is made up of 15 amino acids. The trim removed 8 bases at V and 4 bases at J, leaving 10 bases unmatched. The V gene's germline CDR1 is LNHDA and CDR2 SQIVND (reference sequence). The CDR3 is CASRLIAGRYNEQFF. The CDR3 nucleotides are TGTGCCAGTCGACTCATAGCGGGACGGTACAATGAGCAGTTCTTC.

This clone occurred a few times. This CDR3 is also generated by other DNA sequences in the sample. The chain joins TRBV18 to TRBJ2-3; 7 bases fit TRBD2. The CDR3 totals 15 residues. Per germline, CDR1 KGHSH and CDR2 LQKENI. With V trimmed by 0 bases and J by 6 bases, 6 bases remained unmatched. Here the CDR3 DNA reads TGTGCCAGCTCACCACCGTCAGGGAGGGAGGATACGCAGTATTTT. Translation gives CASSPPSGREDTQYF.

This clone was detected only once. The chain is built from TRBV5-1 and TRBJ1-1; 7 positions match TRBD1. The ends lost 4 bases at V and 3 bases at J; junction bases unmatched: 3. Germline loops: CDR1 SGHRS, CDR2 YFSETQ. The CDR3 is made up of 13 amino acids. CDR3 DNA sequence: TGCGCCAGCAGCAATGACAGGGACACTGAAGCTTTCTTT. Its protein product is CASSNDRDTEAFF. The full variable domain, its missing parts supplied by reference TRBV5-1 and TRBJ1-1, is KAGVTQTPRYLIKTRGQQVTLSCSPISGHRSVSWYQQTPGQGLQFLFEYFSETQRNKGNFPGRFSGRQFSNSRSEMNVSTLELGDSALYLCASSNDRDTEAFFGQGTRLTVV.

This clone was found a few times. Other DNA sequences within the sample encode an identical CDR3. V and J are TRBV4-3 and TRBJ2-2; 10 bases are shared with TRBD2. The germline gives CDR1 LGHNA, CDR2 YSLEER. The CDR3 has 16 residues. Unmatched junction bases numbered 5, after V lost 1 base and J lost 6 bases. CDR3: CASSQAGAGGAGELFF. The DNA for the CDR3 is TGCGCCAGCAGCCAAGCGGGAGCGGGAGGGGCCGGGGAGCTGTTTTTT.

This sequence joins TRBV4-1 and TRBJ2-4, with a possible D match to TRBD2 (5 bases). There are 17 residues in the CDR3. Germline loops: CDR1 MGHRA, CDR2 YSYEKL. With 0 bases removed from V and 3 bases from J, the gap between germline ends came to 15 bases. CDR3 amino acids: CASSQDRLNEGKNIQYF. In nucleotides, the CDR3 is TGCGCCAGCAGCCAAGATAGGCTCAACGAGGGCAAAAACATTCAGTACTTC.

The rearrangement links TRBV2 to TRBJ2-2, with D possibly TRBD2 on 5 matching bases. Germline V gene data show CDR1 as SNHLY and CDR2 as FYNNEI. CDR3 length equals 18 residues. Trimming pared 4 bases from V and 1 base from J, leaving 19 bases between. CDR3 DNA sequence: TGTGCCAGCAGTGCACCCGTTTCCGGACTGAAGAACACCGGGGAGCTGTTTTTT. Translated: CASSAPVSGLKNTGELFF.

The chain recombines TRBV28 with TRBJ2-2; the D gene is possibly TRBD2 (5 bases). CDR3 length: 15 amino acids. Germline V CDR1 and CDR2: MDHEN, SYDVKM. V gave up 3 bases and J gave up 7 bases, with 15 bases separating them. CDR3 in DNA: TGTGCCAGCAGTTTGGTCAGCGGTTGGGACGGGGAGCTGTTTTTT. Translation gives CASSLVSGWDGELFF.

In this sample, this clone turned up a few times. At one of its ends the junction is not consistent with the germline gene, which may arise from a read error. The chain is built from TRBV7-8 and TRBJ2-7; 9 nucleotides line up with TRBD1. Germline V CDR1 and CDR2: SGHVS, FQNEAQ. The CDR3 has 11 residues. Written as DNA, the CDR3 is TGTGCCAGCAGCTCTGTCGACAGGGGGTGCTTC. As protein: CASSSVDRGCF.

The V call is TRBV9, the J call TRBJ1-2, with a weak D call TRBD1 (6 bases). There are 13 residues in the CDR3. Germline V gives CDR1 SGDLS, CDR2 YYNGEE. Trimming pared 3 bases from V and 2 bases from J, leaving 8 bases between. The CDR3: CASSARGNYGYTF. In nucleotides, the CDR3 is TGTGCCAGCAGCGCCAGGGGAAACTATGGCTACACCTTC.

This chain uses TRBV5-1 with TRBJ2-7, with 8 nucleotides matching TRBD1. This CDR3 is built from 16 residues. Germline CDR1 SGHRS, CDR2 YFSETQ. V trimming: 2 bases; J trimming: 4 bases; junction bases outside the gene matches: 11. The CDR3 bases are TGCGCCAGCAGCTTCGATTCTCGGACAGGGTATTACGAGCAGTACTTC. This translates into CASSFDSRTGYYEQYF.

The V gene is TRBV4-3, the J gene TRBJ1-2; the D gene is possibly TRBD1 (5 bases). Per germline, CDR1 LGHNA and CDR2 YSLEER. This CDR3 is 14 amino acids long. The V and J ends lost 2 bases and 5 bases respectively, with 12 bases between them. The CDR3 loop reads CASSQTGRLYGYTF. The CDR3 bases are TGCGCCAGCAGCCAAACGGGACGGCTTTATGGCTACACCTTC.

This clone is a singleton in its sample. This sequence joins TRBV14 and TRBJ1-2; D call uncertain. CDR1 SGHDN and CDR2 FVKESK come from the germline V gene. This CDR3 region has 17 residues. Trimming took off 3 bases at V and 0 bases at J, with 17 bases between the two ends. DNA for the CDR3: TGTGCCAGCAGCCACAAGGTGGAGACACAGCCTAACTATGGCTACACCTTC. This gives the protein CASSHKVETQPNYGYTF.

This clone was detected ten times or more. The rearrangement uses TRBV18 and TRBJ2-7, with a weak D call TRBD1 (6 bases). The ends were cut back, 6 bases at V and 5 bases at J, with 14 bases in the middle. Looked up from germline, CDR1 is KGHSH and CDR2 is LQKENI. This CDR3 has 13 residues. The CDR3: CASSLKQGDEQYF. For the CDR3, the DNA is TGTGCCAGCTCGCTAAAACAGGGCGACGAGCAGTACTTC.

In this sample, this clone turned up a few times. The V gene is TRBV5-1, the J gene TRBJ2-7; D may be TRBD1 (6 bases). CDR1 is SGHRS, CDR2 YFSETQ, per germline. V gave up 4 bases and J gave up 5 bases, with 19 bases separating them. The CDR3 is 15 amino acids. The CDR3 sequence: CASSLSRGDRDEQYF. The DNA for the CDR3 is TGCGCCAGCAGCCTAAGCAGGGGAGATCGGGACGAGCAGTACTTC.

This chain joins TRBV19 and TRBJ2-5, with TRBD2 matching over 7 bases. Germline trimming cut 5 bases from V and 5 bases from J; bases unmatched to any gene: 5. The CDR3 sequence is 13 residues long. Per the germline V gene, CDR1 is LNHDA and CDR2 is SQIVND (reference sequence). The CDR3, as DNA: TGTGCCAGTAGTCGGGGGAGGGAGGAGACCCAGTACTTC. Translated: CASSRGREETQYF. Filled out from reference TRBV19 and TRBJ2-5, the complete variable domain reads DGGITQSPKYLFRKEGQNVTLSCEQNLNHDAMYWYRQDPGQGLRLIYYSQIVNDFQKGDIAEGYSVSREKKESFPLTVTSAQKNPTAFYLCASSRGREETQYFGPGTRLLVL.

This chain joins TRBV27 and TRBJ2-1; D might be TRBD2 (5 bases). The CDR3 runs 13 residues. Germline V gene data show CDR1 as MNHEY and CDR2 as SMNVEV (reference sequence). The ends were cut back, 8 bases at V and 0 bases at J, with 8 bases in the middle. The CDR3 DNA reads TGTGCCAGCCAAGCGGACTCCTACAATGAGCAGTTCTTC. Its protein is CASQADSYNEQFF.

In this sample, this clone turned up once. Other DNA sequences of this sample code for an identical CDR3. This chain joins TRBV5-8 and TRBJ2-5, with 8 bases identical to TRBD1. The V segment lost 0 bases and the J segment 4 bases; nucleotides outside the gene matches: 2. The CDR3 covers 14 residues. Germline V CDR1 and CDR2: SGHTS, YDEGEE. The CDR3: CASSLGTGRETQYF. Written as DNA, the CDR3 is TGTGCCAGCAGCTTGGGGACAGGGAGAGAGACCCAGTACTTC.

The rearrangement joins TRBV11-2 to TRBJ2-1; a possible D gene is TRBD2 (5 bases). V dropped 6 bases and J dropped 0 bases, with 12 bases sitting between them. The CDR3 contains 15 residues. From germline, CDR1 is SGHAT and CDR2 FQNNGV. In DNA form, the CDR3 reads TGTGCCAGCAGGATGAGCGGAAGCTCCTACAATGAGCAGTTCTTC. Translating it yields CASRMSGSSYNEQFF.

The chain has TRBV28 and TRBJ2-5; possibly TRBD2 for D (6 bases). The CDR3 has 14 amino acids. V lost 4 bases, J lost 4 bases, and 13 bases lay in between. The germline gives CDR1 MDHEN, CDR2 SYDVKM. The CDR3 DNA is TGTGCCAGCAGTTCGGGCGGGATGGCAGAGACCCAGTACTTC. It yields the protein CASSSGGMAETQYF.

The CDR3 DNA reads as TGTGCCACCAGCAGCCTCCCGGGACTAGCGGGATTGGCCTCCTACGAGCAGTACTTC. It encodes CATSSLPGLAGLASYEQYF. The chain joins TRBV15 to TRBJ2-7, with TRBD2 matching over 13 bases. Trimming cost V 3 bases and J 0 bases; bases outside gene matches: 11. The germline gives CDR1 LNHNV, CDR2 YYDKDF (reference sequence). The CDR3 loop spans 19 amino acids. Combining the CDR3 with reference TRBV15 and TRBJ2-7 gives the whole variable domain DAMVIQNPRYQVTQFGKPVTLSCSQTLNHNVMYWYQQKSSQAPKLLFHYYDKDFNNEADTPDNFQSRRPNTSFCFLDIRSPGLGDTAMYLCATSSLPGLAGLASYEQYFGPGTRLTVT.